A selection of T cell receptor beta chains follows, all from one sample in a study of T cell responses to AZD1222 COVID-19 vaccine. Here immunoSEQ multiplex PCR was the method, and the copy in TCRdb shows in-frame clones only, minus some. The sample consists of 110,000 or so clones, approximately 90% of them appearing once. The specimen comprised peripheral blood, sampled 28 days after the second AZD1222 dose. The receptor source for this set is an adult who received the AZD1222 COVID-19 vaccine. CDR3s include the opening cysteine and the closing phenylalanine or tryptophan. D genes are given only for firm matches. Not all rows give a size; the values are once, few, many and, for expanded clones, a class.

j_call,clone_size,v_call,d_call,cdr3_nt,cdr3_aa
TRBJ1-1,-,TRBV6-6,-,TGTGCCAGCAGTGTTCGACGGGGACTGAACACTGAAGCTTTCTTT,CASSVRRGLNTEAFF
TRBJ1-5,-,TRBV27,-,TGTGCCAGCGGAAGTTTCGGACTTGGCCCGAATCAGCCCCAGCATTTT,CASGSFGLGPNQPQHF
TRBJ1-5,-,TRBV24-1,-,TGTGCCACCAGTGGTACCCTTAGCAATCAGCCCCAGCATTTT,CATSGTLSNQPQHF
TRBJ2-2,-,TRBV18,TRBD1,TGTGCCAGCTCACCCGACAGGGTCACCGGGGAGCTGTTTTTT,CASSPDRVTGELFF
TRBJ1-1,-,TRBV9,-,TGTGCCAGCAGCGTAGATTTTGCCCTGAACACTGAAGCTTTCTTT,CASSVDFALNTEAFF
TRBJ1-4,-,TRBV6-5,TRBD1,TGTGCCAGCAGGAGGGACAGGTCTCGCGAAAAACTGTTTTTT,CASRRDRSREKLFF
TRBJ2-5,-,TRBV12-5,TRBD2,TGTGCTAGTGGTTTGGTAAGGACTAGCACCCCCGATCGGGAGACCCAGTACTTC,CASGLVRTSTPDRETQYF
TRBJ1-1,-,TRBV18,-,TGTGCCAGCTCACCAACAGGGCCGAACACTGAAGCTTTCTTT,CASSPTGPNTEAFF
TRBJ2-3,-,TRBV10-3,-,TGTGCCATCAGTGAGTTGGGGGGACGGACAGATACGCAGTATTTT,CAISELGGRTDTQYF
TRBJ1-2,-,TRBV6-2/TRBV6-3,-,TGTGCCAGCAGTTACGGGATTTATGGCTACACCTTC,CASSYGIYGYTF
TRBJ2-6,-,TRBV5-4,-,TGTGCCAGCAGCACCGCAGGGACTGGGGCCAACGTCCTGACTTTC,CASSTAGTGANVLTF
TRBJ2-1,few,TRBV6-2/TRBV6-3,TRBD2,TGTGCCAGCAGTTACGGGGGACTAGCGGGATACAATGAGCAGTTCTTC,CASSYGGLAGYNEQFF
TRBJ2-3,-,TRBV6-6,-,TGTGCCAGCAGACCCTTACGGATCACAGATACGCAGTATTTT,CASRPLRITDTQYF
TRBJ1-4,-,TRBV9,TRBD1,TGTGCCAGCAGCGTAGGAGGGGGCGATGAAAAACTGTTTTTT,CASSVGGGDEKLFF
TRBJ2-7,-,TRBV25-1,-,TGTGCCAGCAGTGACTGGGGATCCTACGAGCAGTACTTC,CASSDWGSYEQYF
TRBJ2-2,-,TRBV24-1,TRBD1,TGTGCCACCAGTGACAGAGGACAGGGGTTCACCGGGGAGCTGTTTTTT,CATSDRGQGFTGELFF
TRBJ2-7,-,TRBV15,-,TGTGCCACCAGCAGAGGGGGGACTGACAAATTATCCGAGCAGTACTTC,CATSRGGTDKLSEQYF
TRBJ2-7,-,TRBV30,-,TGTGCCTGGAGAGCCGGGCACTACGAGCAGTACTTC,CAWRAGHYEQYF
TRBJ2-1,-,TRBV19,TRBD2,TGTGCCAGTAGTACGACTAGCGGGAGGGCCGATGAGCAGTTCTTC,CASSTTSGRADEQFF
TRBJ2-7,-,TRBV11-2,-,TGTGCCAGCAGCTTAGTTCGGTCCTACGAGCAGTACTTC,CASSLVRSYEQYF
TRBJ2-7,-,TRBV6-5,-,TGTGCCAGCAGCGTGAGTAGCGGTCGCTCCTACGAGCAGTACTTC,CASSVSSGRSYEQYF
TRBJ1-2,-,TRBV2,-,TGTGCCAGCAGTGAAGCGGTTTGGCAGGTTGGCTACACCTTC,CASSEAVWQVGYTF
TRBJ1-2,-,TRBV4-1,-,TGCGCCAGCCGCGCGACGGGGGGCTCTAACTATGGCTACACCTTC,CASRATGGSNYGYTF
TRBJ1-4,-,TRBV19,-,TGTGCCAGTACCCCAATCGGGGAGAGGGATGAAAAACTGTTTTTT,CASTPIGERDEKLFF
TRBJ1-2,-,TRBV27,TRBD1,TGTGCCAGCAGTTTATCTACAGGGGGCTCTTCTAACTATGGCTACACCTTC,CASSLSTGGSSNYGYTF
TRBJ2-2,-,TRBV7-3,-,TGTGCCAGCCGCGTGGCGCCAGGGAACACCGGGGAGCTGTTTTTT,CASRVAPGNTGELFF
TRBJ1-1,-,TRBV7-9,-,TGTGCCAGCAGCTTAGCTCAGGGCTACACTGAAGCTTTCTTT,CASSLAQGYTEAFF
TRBJ1-1,-,TRBV30,-,TGTGCCTGGAGTGCGATGAACACTGAAGCTTTCTTT,CAWSAMNTEAFF
TRBJ1-2,-,TRBV9,-,TGTGCCAGCAGCTTCGAAGGAGGAAATGATGGCTACACCTTC,CASSFEGGNDGYTF
TRBJ2-3,-,TRBV7-6,TRBD2,TGTGCCAGCAGCCTACTAGCGGGGGGGCCGGCAGATACGCAGTATTTT,CASSLLAGGPADTQYF
TRBJ1-3,-,TRBV7-3,TRBD1,TGTGCCAGCAGCGTAGGGGGCTCCTCTGGAAACACCATATATTTT,CASSVGGSSGNTIYF
TRBJ1-1,-,TRBV5-1,-,TGCGCCAGCAGGTCAGACTTGAACACTGAAGCTTTCTTT,CASRSDLNTEAFF
TRBJ1-1,-,TRBV7-2,-,TGTGCCAGCAGCCGCCGAGGTACTGGGACTGAAGCTTTCTTT,CASSRRGTGTEAFF
TRBJ1-5,-,TRBV7-9,-,TGTGCCAGCAGCCCCTGGCGGGTCGGGAGCAATCAGCCCCAGCATTTT,CASSPWRVGSNQPQHF
TRBJ2-7,-,TRBV3-1/TRBV3-2,TRBD1,TGTGCCAGCAGCCGCCTAGGACAGGGTCGAACCTACGAGCAGTACTTC,CASSRLGQGRTYEQYF
TRBJ2-7,-,TRBV5-1,TRBD2,TGCGCCAGCAGCTTGTTCAGCGGGAGCGGCTACGAGCAGTACTTC,CASSLFSGSGYEQYF
TRBJ1-2,once,TRBV19,TRBD1,TGTGCCAGTAGTAGGGTAGGGGGCGATAGTGGCTACACCTTC,CASSRVGGDSGYTF
TRBJ2-7,-,TRBV7-6,-,TGTGCCAGCAGCTTTAGAGGGGGAAAAGACGAGCAGTACTTC,CASSFRGGKDEQYF
TRBJ2-7,-,TRBV6-6,-,TGTGCCAGCAGTTTATCGGGCTCCTCCTACGAGCAGTACTTC,CASSLSGSSYEQYF
TRBJ2-3,once,TRBV24-1,TRBD2,TGTGCCACCAGTGAGGCCCTAGCGGGGAGCACAGATACGCAGTATTTT,CATSEALAGSTDTQYF
TRBJ2-2,once,TRBV3-1/TRBV3-2,TRBD2,TGTGCCAGCAGCCAGTGGGGCGGGGGTCACACCGGGGAGCTGTTTTTT,CASSQWGGGHTGELFF
TRBJ2-7,-,TRBV5-6,-,TGTGCCAGCAGCTCTTCTCCCTTTAGGCGGGAAAGTGAGCAGTACTTC,CASSSSPFRRESEQYF
TRBJ2-7,-,TRBV3-1/TRBV3-2,TRBD1,TGTGCCAGCAGCCAAGCCGGGACAGGGACCTTCTACGAGCAGTACTTC,CASSQAGTGTFYEQYF
TRBJ1-1,-,TRBV5-4,-,TGTGCCAGCAGCTCTCCATCAGGGAGAGTGAACACTGAAGCTTTCTTT,CASSSPSGRVNTEAFF
TRBJ1-2,-,TRBV19,-,TGTGCCAGTAACCCGGACACCGACTATGGCTACACCTTC,CASNPDTDYGYTF
TRBJ2-6,-,TRBV7-3,-,TGTGCCAGCAGCCCCATGCCTGGGGCCAACGTCCTGACTTTC,CASSPMPGANVLTF
TRBJ2-1,-,TRBV24-1,TRBD1,TGTGCCACCAGTGATGGGACAGGGAGGGGCCCCTACAATGAGCAGTTCTTC,CATSDGTGRGPYNEQFF
TRBJ2-7,-,TRBV7-9,-,TGTGCCAGCAGCTTAGGGGACGGGGAGCAGTACTTC,CASSLGDGEQYF
TRBJ1-4,-,TRBV5-1,TRBD1,TGCGCCAGCAGCGCAAGACCTGATTTCAGGACAGGGGAGGTCGTAATGATTGAAAAGGAAAAACTGTTTTTT,CASSARPDFRTGEVVMIEKEKLFF
TRBJ1-2,-,TRBV9,-,TGTGCCAGCAGCGTAGGGGACTCACGGAATGGCTACACCTTC,CASSVGDSRNGYTF
TRBJ1-3,-,TRBV5-6,-,TGTGCCAGCAGCTTGGTGCCAGGGAATGGAAACACCATATATTTT,CASSLVPGNGNTIYF
TRBJ2-7,once,TRBV7-9,TRBD2,TGTGCCAGCAGCTTAAGCTATGGACTAGCGGGGGGTTCCTCCTACGAGCAGTACTTC,CASSLSYGLAGGSSYEQYF
TRBJ2-5,-,TRBV4-1,TRBD2,TGCGCCAGCAGCCAGCGAGGACTAGCGGGGGTACAAGAGACCCAGTACTTC,CASSQRGLAGVQETQYF
TRBJ2-2,-,TRBV19,-,TGTGCCAGTAGTGCAACAGGGCCCGGGGAGCTGTTTTTT,CASSATGPGELFF
TRBJ1-2,-,TRBV5-1,-,TGCGCCAGCAGCTTGGTTTCAGGGATGGATGGCTACACCTTC,CASSLVSGMDGYTF
TRBJ2-7,-,TRBV5-1,TRBD2,TGCGCCAGCAGATTAGGACTAGCGGGGTCCTACGAGCAGTACTTC,CASRLGLAGSYEQYF
TRBJ2-3,-,TRBV11-3,TRBD2,TGTGCCAGCAGCTTAGCCGAGCGGGGAATCAGCACAGATACGCAGTATTTT,CASSLAERGISTDTQYF
TRBJ2-7,-,TRBV7-9,-,TGTGCCAGCAGCTTAGGGGACTACGAGCAGTACTTC,CASSLGDYEQYF
TRBJ2-1,-,TRBV5-1,-,TGCGCCAGCAGCCGACAGGACGGATCCTCGCGTCAGTTCTTC,CASSRQDGSSRQFF
TRBJ2-1,-,TRBV6-6,-,TGTGCCAGCAGTCACCTGGGACAGGGGGATCCGAGAAAGACTAGCGGGAGTTACAATGAGCAGTTCTTC,CASSHLGQGDPRKTSGSYNEQFF